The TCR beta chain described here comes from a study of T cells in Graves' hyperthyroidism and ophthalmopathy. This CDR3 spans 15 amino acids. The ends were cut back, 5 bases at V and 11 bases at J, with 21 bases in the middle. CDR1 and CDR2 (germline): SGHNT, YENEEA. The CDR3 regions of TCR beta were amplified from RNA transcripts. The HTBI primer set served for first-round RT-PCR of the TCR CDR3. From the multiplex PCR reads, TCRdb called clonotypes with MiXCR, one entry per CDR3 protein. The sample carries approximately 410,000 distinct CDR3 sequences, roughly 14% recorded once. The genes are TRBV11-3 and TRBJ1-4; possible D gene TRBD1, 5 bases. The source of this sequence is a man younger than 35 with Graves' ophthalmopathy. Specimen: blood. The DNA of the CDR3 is TGTGCCAGCAGCCTGGGGGGTATAGAGGACAAGAAACTGTTTTTT. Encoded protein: CASSLGGIEDKKLFF.